These 19 T cell receptor beta chains were sequenced from one sample in a study of graft-versus-host responses after intestinal transplantation. Sequencing was performed with immunoSEQ multiplex PCR; in TCRdb, only in-frame clones are kept and a portion is missing. The sample has 45,000 to 60,000 clones; 80% to 95% are singletons. These receptors have no identified antigens. The input for sequencing was unstimulated CD4+ T cells sorted from spleen or lymph node cells, taken before transplant. These receptors came from a human donor who was the organ donor for an intestinal transplant.

The V and J genes are TRBV28 and TRBJ2-1; D unclear. Trimming took 4 bases from V and 4 from J, leaving 14 bases between them. The CDR3 covers 15 residues. Germline loops: CDR1 MDHEN, CDR2 SYDVKM. In DNA, the CDR3 is TGTGCCAGCAGTTCCCCCACCCCGCAGTACAATGAGCAGTTCTTC. Its protein is CASSSPTPQYNEQFF.

The chain combines TRBV19 with TRBJ1-2; 8 positions agree with TRBD1. CDR1 LNHDA and CDR2 SQIVND come from the germline V gene (reference sequence). Trimming at V came to 8 bases and at J to 8 bases, leaving 13 bases not matched to a gene. This CDR3 has 14 amino acids. The CDR3 region is CASSPLQGERGYTF. The CDR3 coding sequence is TGTGCCAGTTCGCCATTACAGGGGGAACGGGGCTACACCTTC.

A single count supports this clone. The chain employs TRBV4-3 and TRBJ2-3, with 10 nucleotides matching TRBD2. V dropped 0 bases and J dropped 1; count of bases not matched to a gene: 4. The V gene's germline CDR1 is LGHNA and CDR2 YSLEER. The CDR3 spans 17 residues. CDR3 sequence (DNA): TGCGCCAGCAGCCAAGAGAAGAGCGGGAGGGGCACAGATACGCAGTATTTT. It is translated as CASSQEKSGRGTDTQYF.

The V call is TRBV9, the J call TRBJ1-6; D is perhaps TRBD1 (5 bases). There are 13 residues in the CDR3. Trimming shortened V by 6 bases and J by 9 bases, and 13 bases separated the two germline ends. Germline V lookup: CDR1 SGDLS, CDR2 YYNGEE. The CDR3 nucleotides are TGTGCCAGCAATTATGGGACCGCTTCACCCCTCCACTTT. This encodes CASNYGTASPLHF.

The chain uses TRBV29-1 and TRBJ2-2; tentative D call: TRBD2 (6 bases). The CDR3 sequence is 13 residues long. V dropped 6 bases and J dropped 0 bases, with 8 bases sitting between them. CDR1 SQVTM and CDR2 ANQGSEA come from the germline V gene. CDR3: CSVGTSNTGELFF. CDR3 sequence (DNA): TGCAGCGTCGGGACTTCGAACACCGGGGAGCTGTTTTTT.

The chain joins TRBV4-2 to TRBJ1-3; TRBD1 matches 11 bases. There are 15 residues in the CDR3. V shed 1 base and J 7 bases; nucleotides not matched to a gene: 3. CDR1 and CDR2 (germline): LGHNA, YNFKEQ. CDR3 amino acids: CASSQGDRGENTIYF. CDR3 nucleotides: TGTGCCAGCAGCCAAGGGGACAGGGGGGAGAACACCATATATTTT.

This rearrangement joins TRBV2 to TRBJ2-1; a possible D gene is TRBD2 (6 bases). Per germline, CDR1 SNHLY and CDR2 FYNNEI. V shed 6 bases and J shed 6 bases, with 15 bases lying between them. The CDR3 runs 14 residues. The CDR3 reads CASSELLASNEQFF. DNA for the CDR3: TGTGCCAGCAGCGAACTACTAGCCTCCAATGAGCAGTTCTTC.

The chain recombines TRBV5-4 with TRBJ1-5, with D tentatively TRBD1 (5 bases). Trimming stripped 4 bases from V and 2 bases from J, with 7 bases between. The CDR3 has 13 residues. Germline lookup yields CDR1 SGHNT and CDR2 YYREEE (reference sequence). The CDR3 bases are TGTGCCAGCAGCCAAGGGGGCAATCAGCCCCAGCATTTT. This sequence encodes CASSQGGNQPQHF.

V gene TRBV7-2 combines with J gene TRBJ2-1; 7 bases agree with TRBD1. This CDR3 has 15 residues. Germline loops: CDR1 SGHTA, CDR2 FQGNSA. With V trimmed by 4 bases and J by 0 bases, 3 bases remained unmatched. CDR3 region: CASSYGTVSYNEQFF. CDR3 DNA sequence: TGTGCCAGCAGCTACGGGACAGTCTCCTACAATGAGCAGTTCTTC. Full variable domain (missing parts from reference TRBV7-2 and TRBJ2-1): GAGVSQSPSNKVTEKGKDVELRCDPISGHTALYWYRQSLGQGLEFLIYFQGNSAPDKSGLPSDRFSAERTGGSVSTLTIQRTQQEDSAVYLCASSYGTVSYNEQFFGPGTRLTVL.

As to this clone: Other DNA sequences in this sample translate to the same CDR3. The chain carries TRBV7-3 and TRBJ1-5, with 7 bases fitting TRBD1. Germline loops: CDR1 SGHTA, CDR2 FQGTGA. J lost 5 bases, V lost 5 bases, and 3 bases had no gene match. This CDR3 comprises 13 residues. Here the CDR3 reads CASSIDRDQPQHF. The CDR3, as DNA: TGTGCCAGCAGCATCGACAGGGATCAGCCCCAGCATTTT.

The gene calls are TRBV7-2 and TRBJ2-7, with D unclear. Germline values: CDR1 SGHTA, CDR2 FQGNSA. V was cut by 1 base and J by 5 bases, with 12 bases left in between. CDR3 length: 14 residues. CDR3 DNA: TGTGCCAGCAGCTTAGTTTGGGGTAGCCACGAGCAGTACTTC. It encodes CASSLVWGSHEQYF.

This chain links TRBV11-2 with TRBJ2-3; D unclear. The germline CDR1 and CDR2 sequences are SGHAT and FQNNGV. Trimming shortened V by 3 bases and J by 2 bases, and 0 bases separated the two germline ends. The CDR3 runs 11 residues. The CDR3 protein is CASSFTDTQYF. The CDR3 coding sequence is TGTGCCAGCAGCTTCACAGATACGCAGTATTTT.

Remarks on this clone: The missing conserved phenylalanine or tryptophan at the end of this CDR3 makes a read error likely. The rearrangement uses TRBV28 and TRBJ1-2; 7 positions agree with TRBD1. CDR3 length equals 15 residues. CDR1 MDHEN and CDR2 SYDVKM come from the germline V gene. Trimming cost V 4 bases and J 3 bases; bases outside gene matches: 8. CDR3 region: CASSSLGRGDYGYTL. CDR3 bases: TGTGCCAGCAGTTCCCTCGGCAGGGGGGACTATGGCTACACCCTC.

The sample holds one count of this clone. CDR3 nucleotide sequence: TGTGCCAGCAGCAGACAGGGGGCCCAGCAAGAGACCCAGTACTTC. This gives the protein CASSRQGAQQETQYF. V and J are TRBV5-5 and TRBJ2-5, with 10 bases identical to TRBD1. The CDR3 is 15 amino acids. The junction had 5 bases not matched to a gene; V was cut back by 4 bases and J by 2 bases. Germline V gene sequence: CDR1 SGHKS, CDR2 YYEKEE (reference sequence).

This chain joins TRBV11-1 and TRBJ2-7, with D possibly TRBD2 on 6 matching bases. Germline-derived CDR1 and CDR2 are SGHAT and FQDESV (reference sequence). The CDR3 has 15 residues. Trimming took off 5 bases at V and 2 bases at J, with 16 bases between the two ends. CDR3 residues: CASSLRRVVTYEQYF. The CDR3 nucleotides read TGTGCCAGCAGCCTCAGGAGGGTAGTAACCTACGAGCAGTACTTC.

The count of this clone is one. This chain uses TRBV2 with TRBJ1-5, with no clear D. V shed 2 bases and J shed 1 base, with 6 bases lying between them. This CDR3 comprises 14 residues. From germline, CDR1 is SNHLY and CDR2 FYNNEI. CDR3 DNA: TGTGCCAGCAGTGAACCCAGGAGCAATCAGCCCCAGCATTTT. It encodes CASSEPRSNQPQHF.

The chain recombines TRBV28 with TRBJ2-5, with D perhaps given as TRBD1 or TRBD2 (6 bases each). The V end lost 11 bases, the J end lost 1 base, and 11 bases lay between the germline ends. CDR3 length: 12 residues. CDR1 is MDHEN, CDR2 SYDVKM, per germline. The CDR3 DNA is TGTGCCCGAAGGGGGGTCCAAGAGACCCAGTACTTC. Its translation is CARRGVQETQYF. Looking up the rest from reference TRBV28 and TRBJ2-5 gives the full variable domain: DVKVTQSSRYLVKRTGEKVFLECVQDMDHENMFWYRQDPGLGLRLIYFSYDVKMKEKGDIPEGYSVSREKKERFSLILESASTNQTSMYLCARRGVQETQYFGPGTRLLVL.

This chain joins TRBV30 and TRBJ1-3; no definite D call. With 0 bases removed from V and 4 bases from J, the gap between germline ends came to 4 bases. The CDR3 has 12 residues. The germline V gene encodes CDR1 GTSNPN and CDR2 SVGIG (reference sequence). The CDR3 sequence: CAWSVKGNTIYF. CDR3 nucleotide sequence: TGTGCCTGGAGTGTAAAGGGAAACACCATATATTTT. Drawing the rest from reference TRBV30 and TRBJ1-3, the complete variable domain is SQTIHQWPATLVQPVGSPLSLECTVEGTSNPNLYWYRQAAGRGLQLLFYSVGIGQISSEVPQNLSASRPQDRQFILSSKKLLLSDSGFYLCAWSVKGNTIYFGEGSWLTVV.

V usage is TRBV19 and J usage is TRBJ1-2, with unresolved D. The CDR3 extends over 11 amino acids. Germline lookup yields CDR1 LNHDA and CDR2 SQIVND (reference sequence). Trimming pared 7 bases from V and 6 bases from J, leaving 9 bases between. The CDR3: CASINSDGYTF. In nucleotides, the CDR3 is TGTGCCAGTATTAACTCCGATGGCTACACCTTC. The full variable domain, completed using reference TRBV19 and TRBJ1-2, is DGGITQSPKYLFRKEGQNVTLSCEQNLNHDAMYWYRQDPGQGLRLIYYSQIVNDFQKGDIAEGYSVSREKKESFPLTVTSAQKNPTAFYLCASINSDGYTFGSGTRLTVV.